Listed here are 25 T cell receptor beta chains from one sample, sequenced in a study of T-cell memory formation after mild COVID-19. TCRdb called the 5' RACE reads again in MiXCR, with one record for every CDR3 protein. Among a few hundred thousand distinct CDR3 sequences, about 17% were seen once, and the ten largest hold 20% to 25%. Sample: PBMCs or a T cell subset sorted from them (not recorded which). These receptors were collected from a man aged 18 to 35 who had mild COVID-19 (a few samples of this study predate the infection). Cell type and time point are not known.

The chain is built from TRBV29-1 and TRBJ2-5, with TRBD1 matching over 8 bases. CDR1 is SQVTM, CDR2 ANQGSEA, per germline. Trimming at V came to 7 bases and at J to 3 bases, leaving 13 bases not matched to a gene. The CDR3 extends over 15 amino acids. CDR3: CSAGPHDRGEETQYF. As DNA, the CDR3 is TGCAGCGCCGGCCCCCATGACAGGGGTGAAGAGACCCAGTACTTC.

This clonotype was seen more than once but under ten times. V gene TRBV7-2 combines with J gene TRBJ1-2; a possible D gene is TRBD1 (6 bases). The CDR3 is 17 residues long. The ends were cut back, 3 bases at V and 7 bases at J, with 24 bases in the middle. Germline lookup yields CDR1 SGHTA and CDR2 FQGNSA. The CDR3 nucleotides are TGTGCCAGCAGCTTCCAAGCCCCGGCGACAGGATACGGTGGCTACACCTTC. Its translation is CASSFQAPATGYGGYTF. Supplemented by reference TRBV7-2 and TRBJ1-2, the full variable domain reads GAGVSQSPSNKVTEKGKDVELRCDPISGHTALYWYRQSLGQGLEFLIYFQGNSAPDKSGLPSDRFSAERTGGSVSTLTIQRTQQEDSAVYLCASSFQAPATGYGGYTFGSGTRLTVV.

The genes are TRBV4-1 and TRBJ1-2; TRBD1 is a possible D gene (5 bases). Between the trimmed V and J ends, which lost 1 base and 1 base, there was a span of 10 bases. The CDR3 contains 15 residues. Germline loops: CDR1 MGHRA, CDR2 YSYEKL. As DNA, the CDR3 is TGCGCCAGCAGCCAAGCTTCCAGGGATAACTATGGCTACACCTTC. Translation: CASSQASRDNYGYTF.

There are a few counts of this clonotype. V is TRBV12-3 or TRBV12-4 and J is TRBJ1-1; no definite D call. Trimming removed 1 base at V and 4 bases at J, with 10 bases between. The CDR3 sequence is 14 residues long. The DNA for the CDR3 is TGTGCCAGCAGTTTAGGTCAGGTTCGCACTGAAGCTTTCTTT. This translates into CASSLGQVRTEAFF.

The CDR3 loop is CAIRDQYNEQFF. For the CDR3, the DNA is TGTGCCATCAGGGACCAGTACAATGAGCAGTTCTTC. V gene TRBV10-3 combines with J gene TRBJ2-1; D is unresolved. V was cut by 6 bases and J by 4 bases, with 7 bases left in between. Germline CDR1 ENHRY, CDR2 SYGVKD. The CDR3 spans 12 residues.

The CDR3 loop reads CATSRDTRQPQHF. In DNA form, the CDR3 reads TGTGCCACCAGCAGAGATACTCGTCAGCCCCAGCATTTT. The chain couples TRBV15 to TRBJ1-5; D unresolved. The CDR3 has 13 amino acids. Trimming took 0 bases from V and 6 from J, leaving 6 bases between them. Germline-derived CDR1 and CDR2 are LNHNV and YYDKDF (reference sequence).

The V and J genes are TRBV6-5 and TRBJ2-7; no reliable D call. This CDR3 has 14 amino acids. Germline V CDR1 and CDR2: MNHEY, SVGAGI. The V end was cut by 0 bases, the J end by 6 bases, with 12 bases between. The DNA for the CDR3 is TGTGCCAGCAGTTACTCGATCCGAGGCCCCGAGCAGTACTTC. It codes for CASSYSIRGPEQYF.

The DNA of the CDR3 is TGTGCCAGCAGCTCGCGCCCAAGGGGGAAGTACACTGAAGCTTTCTTT. It codes for CASSSRPRGKYTEAFF. The chain has TRBV5-5 and TRBJ1-1, with D maybe TRBD1 (6 bases). V was trimmed by 3 bases and J by 3 bases, leaving 18 bases between them. This CDR3 is 16 amino acids long. Germline V gene lookup returns CDR1 SGHKS and CDR2 YYEKEE (reference sequence). The entire variable domain, with the rest obtained from reference TRBV5-5 and TRBJ1-1, is as follows: DAGVTQSPTHLIKTRGQQVTLRCSPISGHKSVSWYQQVLGQGPQFIFQYYEKEERGRGNFPDRFSARQFPNYSSELNVNALLLGDSALYLCASSSRPRGKYTEAFFGQGTRLTVV.

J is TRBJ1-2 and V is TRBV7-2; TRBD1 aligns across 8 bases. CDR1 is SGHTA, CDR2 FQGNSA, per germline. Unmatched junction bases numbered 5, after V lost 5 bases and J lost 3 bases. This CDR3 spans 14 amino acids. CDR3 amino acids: CASSLQQGDYGYTF. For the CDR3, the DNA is TGTGCCAGCAGCCTACAACAGGGGGACTATGGCTACACCTTC.

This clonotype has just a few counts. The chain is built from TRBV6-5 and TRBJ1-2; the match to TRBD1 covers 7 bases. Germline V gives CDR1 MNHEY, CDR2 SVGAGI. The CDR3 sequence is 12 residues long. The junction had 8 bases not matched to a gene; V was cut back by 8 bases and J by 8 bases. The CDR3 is CASQGDKGGYTF. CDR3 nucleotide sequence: TGTGCCAGCCAGGGGGACAAAGGCGGCTACACCTTC.

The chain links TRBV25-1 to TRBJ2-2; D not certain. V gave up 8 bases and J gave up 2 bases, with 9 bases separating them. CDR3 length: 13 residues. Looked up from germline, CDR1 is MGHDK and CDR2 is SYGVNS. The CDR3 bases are TGTGCCAGCCGCCCGCCAAACACCGGGGAGCTGTTTTTT. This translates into CASRPPNTGELFF.

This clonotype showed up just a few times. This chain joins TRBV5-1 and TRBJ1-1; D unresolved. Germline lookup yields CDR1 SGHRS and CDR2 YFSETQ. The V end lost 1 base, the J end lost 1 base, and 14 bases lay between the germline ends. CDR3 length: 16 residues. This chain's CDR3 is CASSLFSGSPNTEAFF. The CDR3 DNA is TGCGCCAGCAGCTTGTTCTCGGGTTCCCCGAACACTGAAGCTTTCTTT. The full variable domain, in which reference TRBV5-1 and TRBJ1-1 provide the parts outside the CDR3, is KAGVTQTPRYLIKTRGQQVTLSCSPISGHRSVSWYQQTPGQGLQFLFEYFSETQRNKGNFPGRFSGRQFSNSRSEMNVSTLELGDSALYLCASSLFSGSPNTEAFFGQGTRLTVV.

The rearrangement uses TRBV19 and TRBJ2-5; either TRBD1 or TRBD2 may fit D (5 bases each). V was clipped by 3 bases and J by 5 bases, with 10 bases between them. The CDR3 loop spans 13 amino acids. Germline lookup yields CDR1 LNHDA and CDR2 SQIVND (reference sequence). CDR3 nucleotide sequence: TGTGCCAGTAGTATGGGGGACCGGGAGACCCAGTACTTC. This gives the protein CASSMGDRETQYF.

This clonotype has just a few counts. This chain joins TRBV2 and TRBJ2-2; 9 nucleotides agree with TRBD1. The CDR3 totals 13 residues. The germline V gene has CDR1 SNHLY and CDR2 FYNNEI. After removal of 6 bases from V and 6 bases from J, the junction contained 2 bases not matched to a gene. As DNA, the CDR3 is TGTGCCAGCAGAAACAGGGGGCCCGGGGAGCTGTTTTTT. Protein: CASRNRGPGELFF. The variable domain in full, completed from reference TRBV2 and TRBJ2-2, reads EPEVTQTPSHQVTQMGQEVILRCVPISNHLYFYWYRQILGQKVEFLVSFYNNEISEKSEIFDDQFSVERPDGSNFTLKIRSTKLEDSAMYFCASRNRGPGELFFGEGSRLTVL.

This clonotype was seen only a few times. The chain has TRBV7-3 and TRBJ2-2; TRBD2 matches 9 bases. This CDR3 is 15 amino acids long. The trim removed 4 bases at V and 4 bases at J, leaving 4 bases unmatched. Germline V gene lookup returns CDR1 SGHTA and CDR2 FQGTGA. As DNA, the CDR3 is TGTGCCAGCAGCTCAGGGACTAGCCTCACCGGGGAGCTGTTTTTT. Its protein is CASSSGTSLTGELFF.

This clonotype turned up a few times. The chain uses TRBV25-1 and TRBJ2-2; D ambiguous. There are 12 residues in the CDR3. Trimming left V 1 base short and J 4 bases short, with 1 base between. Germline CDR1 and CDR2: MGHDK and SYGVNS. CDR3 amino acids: CASSEFTGELFF. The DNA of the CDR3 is TGTGCCAGCAGTGAATTCACCGGGGAGCTGTTTTTT. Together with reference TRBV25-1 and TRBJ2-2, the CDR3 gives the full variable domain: EADIYQTPRYLVIGTGKKITLECSQTMGHDKMYWYQQDPGMELHLIHYSYGVNSTEKGDLSSESTVSRIRTEHFPLTLESARPSHTSQYLCASSEFTGELFFGEGSRLTVL.

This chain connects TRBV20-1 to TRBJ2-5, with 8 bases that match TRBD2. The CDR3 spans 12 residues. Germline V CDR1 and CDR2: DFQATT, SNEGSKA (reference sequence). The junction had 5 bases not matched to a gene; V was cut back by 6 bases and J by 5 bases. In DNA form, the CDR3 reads TGCAGTGCGGGCGGGGGGCTCGAGACCCAGTACTTC. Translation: CSAGGGLETQYF.

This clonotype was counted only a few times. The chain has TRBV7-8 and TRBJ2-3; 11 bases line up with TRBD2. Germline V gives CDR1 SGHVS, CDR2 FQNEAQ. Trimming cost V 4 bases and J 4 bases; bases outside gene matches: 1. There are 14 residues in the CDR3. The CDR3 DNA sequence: TGTGCCAGCAGCTATAGCGGGGGGGCAGATACGCAGTATTTT. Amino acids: CASSYSGGADTQYF.

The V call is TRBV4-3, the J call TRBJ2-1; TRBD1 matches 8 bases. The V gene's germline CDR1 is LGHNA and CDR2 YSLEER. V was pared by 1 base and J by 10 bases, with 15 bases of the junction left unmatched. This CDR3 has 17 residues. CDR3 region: CASSQASGGTGSPEQFF. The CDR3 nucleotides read TGCGCCAGCAGCCAAGCTAGTGGGGGGACAGGTTCTCCCGAGCAGTTCTTC.

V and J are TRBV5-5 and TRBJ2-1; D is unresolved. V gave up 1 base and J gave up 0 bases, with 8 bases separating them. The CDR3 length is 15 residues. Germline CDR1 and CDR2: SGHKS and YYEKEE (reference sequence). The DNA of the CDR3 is TGTGCCAGCAGCTTGCTCCAGAGCTCCTACAATGAGCAGTTCTTC. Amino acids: CASSLLQSSYNEQFF.

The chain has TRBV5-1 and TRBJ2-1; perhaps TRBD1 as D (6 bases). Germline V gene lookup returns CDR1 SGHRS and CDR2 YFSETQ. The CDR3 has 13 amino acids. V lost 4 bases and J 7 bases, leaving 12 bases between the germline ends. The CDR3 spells CASSPRGLNEQFF. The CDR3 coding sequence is TGCGCCAGCAGCCCGAGGGGGTTGAATGAGCAGTTCTTC. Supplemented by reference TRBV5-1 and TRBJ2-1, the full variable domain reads KAGVTQTPRYLIKTRGQQVTLSCSPISGHRSVSWYQQTPGQGLQFLFEYFSETQRNKGNFPGRFSGRQFSNSRSEMNVSTLELGDSALYLCASSPRGLNEQFFGPGTRLTVL.

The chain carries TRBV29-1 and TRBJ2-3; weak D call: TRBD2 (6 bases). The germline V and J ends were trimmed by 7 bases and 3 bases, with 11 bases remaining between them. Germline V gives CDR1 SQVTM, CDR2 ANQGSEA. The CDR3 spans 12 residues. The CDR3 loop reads CSAWAGTDTQYF. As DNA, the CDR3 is TGCAGCGCCTGGGCGGGGACAGATACGCAGTATTTT.

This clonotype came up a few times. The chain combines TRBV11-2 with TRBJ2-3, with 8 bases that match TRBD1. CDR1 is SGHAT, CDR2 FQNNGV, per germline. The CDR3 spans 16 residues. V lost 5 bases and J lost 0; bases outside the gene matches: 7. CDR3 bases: TGTGCCAGCAGCGCCCGGACAGGGACTAGCACAGATACGCAGTATTTT. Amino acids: CASSARTGTSTDTQYF.

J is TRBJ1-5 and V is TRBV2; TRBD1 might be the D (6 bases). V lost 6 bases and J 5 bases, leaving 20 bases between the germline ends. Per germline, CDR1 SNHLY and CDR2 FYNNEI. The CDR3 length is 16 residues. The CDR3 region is CASRGDIFGGDQPQHF. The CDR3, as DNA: TGTGCCAGCAGGGGGGACATATTCGGAGGCGATCAGCCCCAGCATTTT.

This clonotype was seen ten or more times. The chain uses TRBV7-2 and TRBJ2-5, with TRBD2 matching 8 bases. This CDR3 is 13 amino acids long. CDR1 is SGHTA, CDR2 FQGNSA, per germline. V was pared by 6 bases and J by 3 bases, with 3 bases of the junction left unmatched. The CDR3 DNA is TGTGCCAGCAGGACTAGCGTTGAAGAGACCCAGTACTTC. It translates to CASRTSVEETQYF.